The sequence of this TCR beta chain was determined in a study of T cells in Graves' hyperthyroidism and ophthalmopathy. Study-wide results and caveats: Blood also showed most of the thyroid clonotypes that were expanded above 0.001. It was a median approximately six months before onset that the model predicted ophthalmopathy.

There are 13 residues in the CDR3. V shed 6 bases, J shed 4 bases, and the junction held 3 bases outside the gene matches. Germline V gene data show CDR1 as MNHNS and CDR2 as SASEGT. The TCR beta CDR3 regions underwent amplification using RNA transcripts as the source. The HTBI primer set drove a first-round RT-PCR of the TCR CDR3. TCRdb re-called the multiplex PCR reads through MiXCR, storing one row per CDR3 protein. The data contain approximately 330,000 distinct CDR3 sequences, roughly an eighth of them singletons. This clonotype was counted at least ten times. Its matching antigen is unknown. This sequence joins TRBV6-1 and TRBJ2-3, with 8 bases fitting TRBD1. Source material: blood. The TCR was taken from a woman aged 40 to 50 with Graves' ophthalmopathy. The CDR3 DNA reads as TGTGCCAGCAGGGACAGGGTTGCAGATACGCAGTATTTT. Amino acids: CASRDRVADTQYF.